This T cell receptor beta chain was documented in a study of OX40 agonist ivuxolimab in advanced cancers. Across the whole study: With ivuxolimab, an agonistic anti-OX40 (CD134) antibody, patients were treated. Under the entry rules, prior anti-PD-1, anti-PD-L1 or anti-CTLA-4 therapy was allowed, and about 40% had some.

Sampling times: baseline, cycle 4 day 1, cycle 7 day 1. The CDR3 covers 16 residues. Trimming left V 1 base short and J 0 bases short, with 10 bases between. Germline assignment: CDR1 SGHNT and CDR2 YENEEA. The repertoire was sequenced with immunoSEQ multiplex PCR; TCRdb's copy has only in-frame clones and lacks some. The table lists tens of thousands of clones, over 70% of them singletons. The clonotype originates from an adult with an advanced solid tumor such as melanoma, head and neck, liver or kidney cancer. Sequenced material: CD4+ or CD8+ T cells sorted from blood, taken in a trial of the OX40 agonist ivuxolimab. The rearrangement uses TRBV11-3 and TRBJ1-3; D call uncertain. CDR3 sequence reads: CASSLGGLNSGNTIYF. CDR3 nucleotide sequence: TGTGCCAGCAGCTTAGGCGGACTCAACTCTGGAAACACCATATATTTT.